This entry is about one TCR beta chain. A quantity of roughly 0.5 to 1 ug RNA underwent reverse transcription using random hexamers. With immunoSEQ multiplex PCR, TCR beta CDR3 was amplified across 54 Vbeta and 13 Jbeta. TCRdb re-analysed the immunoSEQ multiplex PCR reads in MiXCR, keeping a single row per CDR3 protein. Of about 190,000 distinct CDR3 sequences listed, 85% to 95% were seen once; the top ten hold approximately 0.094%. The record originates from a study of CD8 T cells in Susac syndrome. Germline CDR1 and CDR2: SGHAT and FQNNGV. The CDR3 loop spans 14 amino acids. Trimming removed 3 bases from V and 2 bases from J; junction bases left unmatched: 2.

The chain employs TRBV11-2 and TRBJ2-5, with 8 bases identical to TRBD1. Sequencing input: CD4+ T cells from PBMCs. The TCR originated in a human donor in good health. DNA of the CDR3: TGTGCCAGCAGCTTTCAGGGGGCTCAAGAGACCCAGTACTTC. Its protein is CASSFQGAQETQYF.